These 22 T cell receptor beta chains share one sample of origin, sequenced in a study of T cell repertoires in cytomegalovirus infection. Using its own MiXCR run on the reads, TCRdb lists one record per CDR3 protein. The sample contains hundreds of thousands of distinct CDR3 sequences, 33% of which appear only once. These receptors are not linked to any known antigen. Source: cultured PBMCs, taken from culture after CMV antigen stimulation. These receptors were obtained from a human donor in good health (CMV status not recorded). Some clones in this sample may be carry-over from other donors' samples.

This clonotype was counted many times. The V and J genes are TRBV7-2 and TRBJ2-1; 7 nucleotides agree with TRBD2. V shed 5 bases and J 0 bases; nucleotides not matched to a gene: 4. CDR1 is SGHTA and CDR2 is FQGNSA in the germline V gene. CDR3 size: 15 residues. DNA for the CDR3: TGTGCCAGCAGCGGGGGGACTAACTCCTACAATGAGCAGTTCTTC. Its protein is CASSGGTNSYNEQFF.

The chain is built from TRBV5-4 and TRBJ2-1; D is unclear. The germline V and J ends were trimmed by 3 bases and 5 bases, with 15 bases remaining between them. The CDR3 runs 15 residues. In germline, CDR1 is SGHNT, CDR2 YYREEE (reference sequence). CDR3: CASSSILLNNNEQFF. The CDR3 DNA sequence: TGTGCCAGCAGCTCGATATTGCTTAACAACAATGAGCAGTTCTTC.

This clonotype was seen a handful of times. This chain connects TRBV27 to TRBJ2-3; D not certain. Per the germline V gene, CDR1 is MNHEY and CDR2 is SMNVEV (reference sequence). The CDR3 extends over 14 amino acids. This CDR3 reads CTTAPATSTDTQYF. CDR3 nucleotides: TGTACCACGGCCCCGGCCACTAGCACAGATACGCAGTATTTT.

This chain uses TRBV12-3 or TRBV12-4 with TRBJ1-6; TRBD1 might be the D (5 bases). This CDR3 region has 14 residues. Trimming removed 6 bases at V and 6 bases at J, with 12 bases between. The CDR3 protein is CASSRPGLNSPLHF. The CDR3 region has the DNA TGTGCCAGCAGCCGCCCGGGACTTAATTCACCCCTCCACTTT.

This rearrangement joins TRBV5-6 to TRBJ2-3; 10 bases agree with TRBD1. In germline, CDR1 is SGHDT, CDR2 YYEEEE. The V gene end was trimmed by 5 bases and the J gene end by 7 bases; junction bases not matched to a gene: 13. The CDR3 consists of 16 residues. The CDR3 nucleotides read TGTGCCAGCAGGCGCACCGGACAGGGGGATCGGAATACGCAGTATTTT. Amino acids: CASRRTGQGDRNTQYF.

This chain joins TRBV7-6 and TRBJ2-1; 9 positions match TRBD2. The CDR3 is made up of 15 amino acids. The germline V gene has CDR1 SGHVS and CDR2 FNYEAQ. The junction had 7 bases not matched to a gene; V was cut back by 1 base and J by 9 bases. The CDR3 DNA sequence: TGTGCCAGCAGCTTAGGAGCGGGAGGAGCGGGTGAGCAGTTCTTC. The encoded protein is CASSLGAGGAGEQFF.

This chain joins TRBV7-9 and TRBJ2-1, with D perhaps matching TRBD2 (6 bases). The V gene's germline CDR1 is SEHNR and CDR2 FQNEAQ (reference sequence). The CDR3 spans 18 residues. V lost 1 base and J lost 7, with 23 bases in between. The CDR3 loop reads CASSLGAWGKRRENEQFF. The CDR3 DNA is TGTGCCAGCAGCTTAGGGGCCTGGGGGAAGCGGAGGGAGAATGAGCAGTTCTTC.

This chain uses TRBV7-9 with TRBJ2-5; D may match TRBD1 or TRBD2 (5 bases each). The V end was cut by 5 bases, the J end by 5 bases, with 12 bases between. The CDR3 has 13 residues. Germline CDR1 is SEHNR and CDR2 is FQNEAQ (reference sequence). The CDR3 is CASSKWGGETQYF. DNA for the CDR3: TGTGCCAGCAGCAAATGGGGCGGGGAGACCCAGTACTTC.

This sequence joins TRBV5-6 and TRBJ2-5; TRBD1 matches at 7 bases. Germline CDR1 and CDR2: SGHDT and YYEEEE. V dropped 0 bases and J dropped 5; count of bases not matched to a gene: 7. The length of the CDR3 is 15 residues. DNA of the CDR3: TGTGCCAGCAGCTTGGAGTTGAGGGGGCTGGAGACCCAGTACTTC. It specifies CASSLELRGLETQYF.

The table lists this clonotype with a few counts. V usage is TRBV5-1 and J usage is TRBJ1-1; TRBD1 matches at 7 bases. Germline V gene data show CDR1 as SGHRS and CDR2 as YFSETQ. Trimming removed 4 bases from V and 2 bases from J; junction bases left unmatched: 14. The CDR3 runs to 17 residues. CDR3: CASSPTGNPTRNTEAFF. The CDR3 DNA follows: TGCGCCAGCAGCCCGACAGGGAATCCGACCAGAAACACTGAAGCTTTCTTT.

The chain employs TRBV6-1 and TRBJ2-6, with 9 nucleotides matching TRBD2. The CDR3 runs to 18 residues. In germline, CDR1 is MNHNS, CDR2 SASEGT. The junction had 10 bases not matched to a gene; V was cut back by 3 bases and J by 4 bases. For the CDR3, the DNA is TGTGCCAGCAGTGATGGGGCGGGGGGGGCGAGAGGGGCCAACGTCCTGACTTTC. Amino acids: CASSDGAGGARGANVLTF.

The CDR3 DNA is TGTGCCAGCAGTTACCGTCTCCGAGGGACAGGGGCAGCCGGGGCCCAGTACTTC. It is translated as CASSYRLRGTGAAGAQYF. The chain has TRBV28 and TRBJ2-5; TRBD1 matches at 10 bases. Germline trimming cut 4 bases from V and 9 bases from J; bases unmatched to any gene: 20. Per the germline V gene, CDR1 is MDHEN and CDR2 is SYDVKM. CDR3 length: 18 residues.

This chain joins TRBV4-1 and TRBJ2-3; the D is unclear. Germline V gene data show CDR1 as MGHRA and CDR2 as YSYEKL. V lost 1 base and J lost 0, with 14 bases in between. This CDR3 has 17 amino acids. In DNA form, the CDR3 reads TGCGCCAGCAGCCAAGCCCGTATGAGATTGAGCACAGATACGCAGTATTTT. Its translation: CASSQARMRLSTDTQYF.

CDR3: CASSFTGTQETQYF. In nucleotides, the CDR3 is TGTGCCAGCTCCTTCACCGGGACTCAAGAGACCCAGTACTTC. The V call is TRBV2, the J call TRBJ2-5, with D possibly matching TRBD2 (6 bases). Trimming stripped 8 bases from V and 2 bases from J, with 15 bases between. The CDR3 length is 14 residues. Germline V gene lookup returns CDR1 SNHLY and CDR2 FYNNEI.

This clonotype turned up a few times. V and J are TRBV7-2 and TRBJ1-4, with 7 bases fitting TRBD1. Germline V lookup: CDR1 SGHTA, CDR2 FQGNSA. The junction had 6 bases not matched to a gene; V was cut back by 4 bases and J by 7 bases. The CDR3 is 14 residues long. The CDR3 loop reads CASSSRDSIEKLFF. The DNA of the CDR3 is TGTGCCAGCAGCTCACGGGACAGCATTGAAAAACTGTTTTTT.

The rearrangement uses TRBV27 and TRBJ2-4; TRBD1 is a possible D gene (6 bases). Germline CDR1 is MNHEY and CDR2 is SMNVEV (reference sequence). V lost 6 bases and J lost 16, with 25 bases in between. The CDR3 is 14 amino acids. The CDR3, as DNA: TGTGCCAGCAGCCCCTCAGGGGCAGGGCCATGGAAATACTTC. It encodes CASSPSGAGPWKYF.

This clonotype has only one observation. The gene calls are TRBV28 and TRBJ1-2, with 7 bases lining up with TRBD1. The CDR3 length is 14 residues. V shed 11 bases and J 11 bases; nucleotides not matched to a gene: 20. Germline V gene data show CDR1 as MDHEN and CDR2 as SYDVKM. The CDR3 here is CARRSPTGTGRYTF. As DNA, the CDR3 is TGTGCCCGCCGATCACCGACAGGGACGGGGAGGTACACCTTC.

The chain links TRBV28 to TRBJ2-3; 7 nucleotides align to TRBD2. Germline V gene data show CDR1 as MDHEN and CDR2 as SYDVKM. J gave up 3 bases and V 3 bases, and 6 bases lay outside the gene matches. The length of the CDR3 is 15 residues. CDR3 sequence reads: CASSLGGTVTDTQYF. The CDR3, as DNA: TGTGCCAGCAGTTTGGGGGGGACGGTGACAGATACGCAGTATTTT.

Comments on this clonotype: A much larger clone is a single base away; this may be a read error. No conserved phenylalanine or tryptophan ends this CDR3, so it is likely a read error. The V gene is TRBV7-2, the J gene TRBJ2-1; 9 positions match TRBD1. V lost 5 bases, J lost 8 bases, and 4 bases stayed unmatched. Looked up from germline, CDR1 is SGHTA and CDR2 is FQGNSA. The CDR3 is 13 amino acids. CDR3 bases: TGTGCCAGCAGCCCCAGACAGGGGGATGAGCAGTTCTGC. It is translated as CASSPRQGDEQFC.

This clonotype was counted only a few times. The rearrangement uses TRBV27 and TRBJ2-5; 8 bases line up with TRBD2. CDR3 size: 15 residues. Trimming at V came to 2 bases and at J to 1 base, leaving 3 bases not matched to a gene. The germline V gene has CDR1 MNHEY and CDR2 SMNVEV (reference sequence). Written as DNA, the CDR3 is TGTGCCAGCAGTTTACGCGGGAGGCCCCAAGAGACCCAGTACTTC. Amino acids: CASSLRGRPQETQYF.

This clonotype was picked up a small number of times. The gene calls are TRBV10-3 and TRBJ2-1, with 7 bases matching TRBD2. The CDR3 extends over 13 amino acids. Germline V CDR1 and CDR2: ENHRY, SYGVKD. J gave up 3 bases and V 5 bases, and 1 base lay outside the gene matches. The CDR3 coding sequence is TGTGCCATCAGTCCTAGCGGCTACAATGAGCAGTTCTTC. Protein: CAISPSGYNEQFF.

This chain links TRBV7-2 with TRBJ2-1, with 8 positions matching TRBD2. Trimming removed 5 bases from V and 8 bases from J; junction bases left unmatched: 17. Germline loops: CDR1 SGHTA, CDR2 FQGNSA. The CDR3 consists of 17 residues. CDR3 sequence: CASSQTAGTSWTHEQFF. The CDR3 bases are TGTGCCAGCAGCCAAACTGCCGGGACTAGTTGGACCCATGAGCAGTTCTTC.